This TCR beta chain emerged from a study of cytomegalovirus exposure and HLA in healthy donors. Study in general: The study's early data release held about 85 million unique TCRs from HLA-typed donors. Study results and caveats: One later analysis reportedly identified an Asian-associated ancestry cluster that showed fewer N-insertions than the 666-donor mean. In a later analysis, TCR beta V- and J-gene trimming showed a link to a missense DCLRE1C variant.

Trimming took 0 bases from V and 10 from J; bases not matched to a gene: 3. CDR3 length equals 12 residues. CDR1 is MGHRA, CDR2 YSYEKL, per germline. PCR used 60 Vbeta primers and 13 Jbeta primers. The table came from immunoSEQ multiplex PCR; TCRdb's copy has only in-frame clones and leaves some out. The sample gives about 63,000 clones, roughly 74% of which show up once; around a quarter is in the top ten. As regards this clone: The antigen remains unidentified.

The rearrangement uses TRBV4-1 and TRBJ2-7; 7 bases match TRBD2. The receptor was derived from a middle-aged woman in good health and CMV-seropositive. Sequences were obtained from PBMCs. This CDR3 is CASSQDSGLQYF. In DNA form, the CDR3 reads TGCGCCAGCAGCCAAGATAGCGGGTTACAGTACTTC.